The 15 T cell receptor beta chains below were found in one sample sequenced in a study of long-term antiretroviral therapy in people with HIV. The assay, immunoSEQ v3.0, was run at survey level. Assay used: immunoSEQ multiplex PCR; TCRdb lists only in-frame clones, some missing. Among about 18,000 clones listed, roughly 80% were seen once. Sequenced here: unsorted PBMCs, sampled 0.6 years after starting antiretroviral therapy. These receptors were obtained from a woman aged 18-35 years with HIV.

The chain is built from TRBV5-6 and TRBJ1-2; possible D gene TRBD1, 5 bases. This CDR3 spans 15 amino acids. Germline assignment: CDR1 SGHDT and CDR2 YYEEEE. The V end lost 1 base, the J end lost 0 bases, and 10 bases lay between the germline ends. The CDR3 here is CASSLLRDANYGYTF. The DNA of the CDR3 is TGTGCCAGCAGCTTGTTAAGGGACGCTAACTATGGCTACACCTTC.

The genes are TRBV7-6 and TRBJ2-5; D not resolved. In germline, CDR1 is SGHVS, CDR2 FNYEAQ. The ends were cut back, 2 bases at V and 4 bases at J, with 11 bases in the middle. This CDR3 is built from 14 residues. The CDR3 nucleotides are TGTGCCAGCAGCTTAAGGGCAGGAGTAGAGACCCAGTACTTC. It encodes CASSLRAGVETQYF.

CDR3: CASSLSGDRHGYTF. The CDR3 region has the DNA TGTGCCAGCAGTTTATCGGGGGACAGACATGGCTACACCTTC. The V call is TRBV27, the J call TRBJ1-2, with 7 bases identical to TRBD1. This CDR3 has 14 amino acids. Unmatched junction bases numbered 4, after V lost 0 bases and J lost 6 bases. CDR1 is MNHEY and CDR2 is SMNVEV in the germline V gene (reference sequence).

The chain couples TRBV5-5 to TRBJ2-5; D not resolved. V dropped 2 bases and J dropped 1 base, with 9 bases sitting between them. Germline V gives CDR1 SGHKS, CDR2 YYEKEE (reference sequence). CDR3 size: 14 residues. CDR3 DNA sequence: TGTGCCAGCAGCTTAGGACGTACCCAAGAGACCCAGTACTTC. It translates to CASSLGRTQETQYF.

V and J are TRBV18 and TRBJ2-3, with D maybe TRBD2 (5 bases). This CDR3 spans 15 amino acids. The ends were cut back, 0 bases at V and 4 bases at J, with 11 bases in the middle. Germline V gene sequence: CDR1 KGHSH, CDR2 LQKENI. The CDR3 DNA sequence: TGTGCCAGCTCACCACCGGGAGACATCGCAGATACGCAGTATTTT. As protein: CASSPPGDIADTQYF.

This chain connects TRBV4-2 to TRBJ2-7; TRBD1 is a possible D gene (5 bases). Germline assignment: CDR1 LGHNA and CDR2 YNFKEQ. Trimming cost V 6 bases and J 7 bases, with 19 bases left between them. CDR3 length: 14 residues. In nucleotides, the CDR3 is TGTGCCAGCAGTGGGGCTTCTCAGGCGCGGGAGCAGTACTTC. The encoded protein is CASSGASQAREQYF.

The genes are TRBV7-8 and TRBJ1-4, with TRBD1 as a possible D gene (6 bases). In germline, CDR1 is SGHVS, CDR2 FQNEAQ. Between the trimmed V and J ends, which lost 2 bases and 5 bases, there was a span of 18 bases. There are 17 residues in the CDR3. The CDR3 sequence: CASSLRGRGLSNEKLFF. The CDR3, as DNA: TGTGCCAGCAGCTTAAGGGGGAGAGGGTTGAGCAATGAAAAACTGTTTTTT.

The V and J genes are TRBV25-1 and TRBJ2-3; D is undetermined. The V end lost 2 bases, the J end lost 2 bases, and 5 bases lay between the germline ends. From germline, CDR1 is MGHDK and CDR2 SYGVNS. This CDR3 spans 13 amino acids. In nucleotides, the CDR3 is TGTGCCAGCAGTGAAGTGGCCACAGATACGCAGTATTTT. Protein sequence: CASSEVATDTQYF.

This sequence joins TRBV7-7 and TRBJ2-1; D is uncertain. Between the trimmed V and J ends, which lost 5 bases and 8 bases, there was a span of 25 bases. Germline CDR1 is SSHAT and CDR2 is FNYEAQ (reference sequence). The CDR3 is made up of 17 amino acids. Written as DNA, the CDR3 is TGTGCCAGCAGCCACACCCCCATAAAGCTGGGTGATGATGAGCAGTTCTTC. Encoded protein: CASSHTPIKLGDDEQFF.

V is TRBV6-5 and J is TRBJ2-3; 10 bases align to TRBD2. The germline V gene encodes CDR1 MNHEY and CDR2 SVGAGI. The CDR3 covers 15 residues. Germline trimming cut 5 bases from V and 6 bases from J; bases unmatched to any gene: 8. For the CDR3, the DNA is TGTGCCAGCAGTACGGGACTAGCGCACGGGGATACGCAGTATTTT. Translated: CASSTGLAHGDTQYF.

This rearrangement joins TRBV6-1 to TRBJ1-6, with no clear D. This CDR3 contains 18 residues. Trimming removed 1 base at V and 1 base at J, with 14 bases between. The germline gives CDR1 MNHNS, CDR2 SASEGT. The CDR3: CASSEGQVKVSYNSPLHF. The CDR3 coding sequence is TGTGCCAGCAGTGAAGGGCAAGTCAAGGTATCCTATAATTCACCCCTCCACTTT.

The V gene is TRBV19, the J gene TRBJ1-5; possibly TRBD1 for D (6 bases). The CDR3 has 17 amino acids. V lost 2 bases and J 1 base, leaving 15 bases between the germline ends. In germline, CDR1 is LNHDA, CDR2 SQIVND (reference sequence). In DNA form, the CDR3 reads TGTGCCAGTAGTATATGGGGAGGGGGGCAGAGCAATCAGCCCCAGCATTTT. Translating gives CASSIWGGGQSNQPQHF.

This chain joins TRBV5-3 and TRBJ2-7; D might be TRBD1 (7 bases). TRBV5-3 is given ORF status, its function remaining uncertain. Trimming stripped 4 bases from V and 5 bases from J, with 16 bases between. The CDR3 sequence is 14 residues long. The DNA for the CDR3 is TGTGCCAGAAGCCTCCCAGGGGGGATCCACGAGCAGTACTTC. It is translated as CARSLPGGIHEQYF.

This chain links TRBV6-1 with TRBJ1-5, with D hard to call. This CDR3 is built from 15 residues. V lost 2 bases to trimming and J lost 3 bases, with 11 bases between them. Germline values: CDR1 MNHNS, CDR2 SASEGT. The CDR3 DNA reads as TGTGCCAGCAGTGAAATGGGTACAGACAATCAGCCCCAGCATTTT. The encoded protein is CASSEMGTDNQPQHF.

Points on this clone: Other DNA sequences in the sample encode the same CDR3. The chain joins TRBV11-2 to TRBJ2-7, with 10 bases fitting TRBD2. Germline CDR1 is SGHAT and CDR2 is FQNNGV. The CDR3 runs 17 residues. J was trimmed by 0 bases and V by 1 base; bases with no gene match: 6. Here the CDR3 DNA reads TGTGCCAGCAGCTTAGGCCCCTTAGCGGGGGGCTCCTACGAGCAGTACTTC. Protein sequence: CASSLGPLAGGSYEQYF.